The 19 T cell receptor beta chains given below trace back to one sample, sequenced in a study of T-cell memory formation after mild COVID-19. TCRdb re-called the 5' RACE reads through MiXCR, storing one row per CDR3 protein. Among some 120,000 distinct CDR3 sequences listed, 5% to 6.5% were seen once. Specimen: PBMCs or a T cell subset sorted from them (not recorded which). These receptors were collected from an adult woman who had mild COVID-19 (a few samples of this study predate the infection). Cell type and time point are not known.

This rearrangement joins TRBV12-3 or TRBV12-4 to TRBJ1-1; D call uncertain. Trimming cost V 7 bases and J 5 bases, with 11 bases left between them. The CDR3 consists of 12 residues. CDR3 sequence: CASTQTGTEAFF. The CDR3 DNA reads TGTGCCAGCACCCAGACGGGGACTGAAGCTTTCTTT.

This clonotype was seen only a few times. The chain combines TRBV10-3 with TRBJ1-1; D ambiguous. Germline V CDR1 and CDR2: ENHRY, SYGVKD. CDR3 length: 11 residues. V was shortened by 3 bases and J by 5 bases, with 4 bases between the two germline ends. The CDR3 here is CAISERTEAFF. The CDR3 coding sequence is TGTGCCATCAGTGAAAGAACTGAAGCTTTCTTT.

In its sample, this clonotype was seen many times. The chain links TRBV29-1 to TRBJ2-4, with D possibly matching TRBD1 (6 bases). The CDR3 is made up of 16 amino acids. Trimming pared 7 bases from V and 0 bases from J, leaving 19 bases between. From germline, CDR1 is SQVTM and CDR2 ANQGSEA. The CDR3 DNA reads TGCAGCGCTTTTGTCCAGGGGCATATAGCCAAAAACATTCAGTACTTC. It codes for CSAFVQGHIAKNIQYF.

This clonotype showed up many times. The DNA for the CDR3 is TGCGCCAGCAGCTTGGAACAGCCCACCTACGAGCAGTACTTC. Protein sequence: CASSLEQPTYEQYF. The chain is built from TRBV5-1 and TRBJ2-7; D is unresolved. V lost 0 bases to trimming and J lost 2 bases, with 9 bases between them. There are 14 residues in the CDR3. Germline values: CDR1 SGHRS, CDR2 YFSETQ.

This clonotype came up many times. The chain uses TRBV12-3 or TRBV12-4 and TRBJ2-3; a weak D match, TRBD2 (7 bases). V lost 2 bases and J lost 5, with 11 bases in between. The CDR3 runs 14 residues. The CDR3 DNA is TGTGCCAGCAGTTTAAACAGGGAGGGAGATACGCAGTATTTT. This sequence encodes CASSLNREGDTQYF.

This clonotype was observed at least ten times. The CDR3, as DNA: TGTGCCAGCAGCCCTGTGGGCAGGGGGCAGTACACCGGGGAGCTGTTTTTT. Its translation: CASSPVGRGQYTGELFF. The chain links TRBV3-1 to TRBJ2-2, with 8 bases lining up with TRBD1. Germline CDR1 reads LGHDT; CDR2 reads YNNKEL (reference sequence). This CDR3 region has 17 residues. The ends lost 4 bases at V and 3 bases at J; junction bases unmatched: 10.

This clonotype occurred many times. The rearrangement uses TRBV12-3 or TRBV12-4 and TRBJ2-7, with 9 bases that match TRBD1. CDR3 length: 15 residues. V shed 6 bases and J 4 bases; nucleotides not matched to a gene: 10. The CDR3, as DNA: TGTGCCAGCAGACCACACGGGACAGGGACTTACGAGCAGTACTTC. It translates to CASRPHGTGTYEQYF.

This clonotype showed up many times. The chain uses TRBV27 and TRBJ1-1; D is possibly TRBD1 (5 bases). The CDR3 is 15 residues long. Germline CDR1 MNHEY, CDR2 SMNVEV (reference sequence). Trimming removed 2 bases at V and 6 bases at J, with 16 bases between. In DNA, the CDR3 is TGTGCCAGCAGTTTAAATATAATCAGGGCCCCTGAAGCTTTCTTT. Translation gives CASSLNIIRAPEAFF.

This clonotype was observed at least ten times. V usage is TRBV2 and J usage is TRBJ2-1; D is possibly TRBD1 (5 bases). V gave up 0 bases and J gave up 0 bases, with 9 bases separating them. This CDR3 comprises 16 residues. Looked up from germline, CDR1 is SNHLY and CDR2 is FYNNEI. The CDR3 DNA follows: TGTGCCAGCAGTGAAGCAGGGGCAAGCTCCTACAATGAGCAGTTCTTC. Translated: CASSEAGASSYNEQFF.

This rearrangement joins TRBV11-2 to TRBJ2-1; 8 bases are a match to TRBD2. CDR1 is SGHAT, CDR2 FQNNGV, per germline. The CDR3 has 18 residues. After removal of 0 bases from V and 0 bases from J, the junction contained 7 bases not matched to a gene. In DNA, the CDR3 is TGTGCCAGCAGCTTAGACGCACCCGGGGGGGCCTCCTACAATGAGCAGTTCTTC. Its translation is CASSLDAPGGASYNEQFF.

In this sample, this clonotype turned up many times. The V and J genes are TRBV20-1 and TRBJ1-1, with unresolved D. V lost 7 bases to trimming and J lost 9 bases, with 15 bases between them. Germline CDR1 is DFQATT and CDR2 is SNEGSKA (reference sequence). CDR3 size: 11 residues. The CDR3 reads CSVRDPPKAFF. The DNA for the CDR3 is TGCAGTGTTCGTGACCCGCCTAAAGCTTTCTTT.

This clonotype has a count of ten or more. The gene calls are TRBV11-2 and TRBJ2-2, with D possibly matching TRBD2 (5 bases). V was clipped by 5 bases and J by 8 bases, with 24 bases between them. Germline V gives CDR1 SGHAT, CDR2 FQNNGV. This CDR3 has 17 residues. The CDR3 sequence: CASSPTKRLGVAGELFF. In nucleotides, the CDR3 is TGTGCCAGCAGCCCGACCAAAAGACTCGGGGTAGCGGGGGAGCTGTTTTTT.

Many counts were recorded for this clonotype. V usage is TRBV6-5 and J usage is TRBJ2-1, with 8 positions matching TRBD1. The V and J ends lost 6 bases and 0 bases, in that order; junction bases with no gene match: 7. Germline assignment: CDR1 MNHEY and CDR2 SVGAGI. CDR3 length: 16 residues. The CDR3, as DNA: TGTGCCAGCAGGGGACAGGCAAGATTCTCCTACAATGAGCAGTTCTTC. It encodes CASRGQARFSYNEQFF.

The rearrangement uses TRBV5-4 and TRBJ2-3, with 8 bases fitting TRBD2. The CDR3 spans 16 residues. Germline CDR1 and CDR2: SGHNT and YYREEE (reference sequence). V shed 4 bases, J shed 3 bases, and the junction held 10 bases outside the gene matches. Here the CDR3 reads CASSAGAGGTTDTQYF. CDR3 DNA sequence: TGTGCCAGCAGCGCCGGTGCGGGGGGCACTACAGATACGCAGTATTTT.

This clonotype has at least ten counts. The genes are TRBV4-1 and TRBJ2-2, with 9 nucleotides matching TRBD2. There are 14 residues in the CDR3. V lost 4 bases to trimming and J lost 3 bases; unmatched junction nucleotides: 0. Germline lookup yields CDR1 MGHRA and CDR2 YSYEKL. The CDR3 sequence: CASSLAGDTGELFF. CDR3 DNA sequence: TGCGCCAGCAGCCTAGCGGGGGACACCGGGGAGCTGTTTTTT.

This clonotype was recorded many times. The J gene is TRBJ2-1, the V gene TRBV29-1; 12 bases are shared with TRBD1. Trimming at V came to 7 bases and at J to 9 bases, leaving 7 bases not matched to a gene. Germline V gene lookup returns CDR1 SQVTM and CDR2 ANQGSEA. There are 13 residues in the CDR3. The CDR3 DNA sequence: TGCAGCGCTAAGGGACAGGGGGCTGGTGAGCAGTTCTTC. It codes for CSAKGQGAGEQFF.

At least ten counts were recorded for this clonotype. CDR3 in amino acids: CASSLITGGNIMDEQFF. In DNA form, the CDR3 reads TGTGCCAGCAGCTTGATAACAGGGGGCAATATTATGGATGAGCAGTTCTTC. This rearrangement joins TRBV5-6 to TRBJ2-1, with 9 positions matching TRBD1. This CDR3 has 17 amino acids. Germline V gene sequence: CDR1 SGHDT, CDR2 YYEEEE. V shed 1 base, J shed 8 bases, and the junction held 13 bases outside the gene matches.

This clonotype was recorded many times. V is TRBV5-1 and J is TRBJ2-3; TRBD1 matches at 8 bases. V was pared by 6 bases and J by 1 base, with 7 bases of the junction left unmatched. The CDR3 is 15 amino acids. Germline CDR1 is SGHRS and CDR2 is YFSETQ. CDR3 nucleotide sequence: TGCGCCAGCAACCTTCAGGGGGCCGGCACAGATACGCAGTATTTT. It is translated as CASNLQGAGTDTQYF.

This clonotype was recorded a few times. The chain employs TRBV7-2 and TRBJ2-7; D is perhaps TRBD1 or TRBD2 (5 bases each). CDR3 length: 15 residues. Germline assignment: CDR1 SGHTA and CDR2 FQGNSA. V was pared by 1 base and J by 2 bases, with 12 bases between. The CDR3 is CASSLEGRTAYEQYF. Written as DNA, the CDR3 is TGTGCCAGCAGCTTAGAGGGACGGACCGCCTACGAGCAGTACTTC.